This entry is about one T cell receptor beta chain. The antigen remains undetermined. This specimen comes from a study of identical twins. Broader study findings: Among monozygotic twins, out-of-frame TCR alpha sharing exceeded what models predicted.

The CDR3 is 17 amino acids. V was pared by 2 bases and J by 4 bases, with 20 bases between. Germline lookup yields CDR1 SGHVS and CDR2 FQNEAQ. A single record per CDR3 protein comes from TCRdb applying MiXCR to the 5' RACE reads. There are approximately 280,000 distinct CDR3 sequences in the sample; about 8.9% occur only once, and 2.1% lies in the top ten. These data also formed part of another study, on yellow fever vaccine responses in identical twins.

The material sequenced was memory (CD45RO+) T cells sorted from blood. The clonotype originates from a woman aged 18-30 years in good health. The V gene is TRBV7-8, the J gene TRBJ2-5; TRBD2 is a possible D gene (5 bases). The CDR3 spells CASSLFEASGAIETQYF. The CDR3, as DNA: TGTGCCAGCAGCTTATTCGAGGCGAGCGGTGCGATAGAGACCCAGTACTTC. Variable domain in full (rest from reference TRBV7-8 and TRBJ2-5): GAGVSQSPRYKVAKRGQDVALRCDPISGHVSLFWYQQALGQGPEFLTYFQNEAQLDKSGLPSDRFFAERPEGSVSTLKIQRTQQEDSAVYLCASSLFEASGAIETQYFGPGTRLLVL.